These 25 T cell receptor beta chains were sequenced from one sample in a study of blood T cell repertoires in COVID-19. The method was immunoSEQ multiplex PCR; TCRdb's version includes in-frame clones alone and lacks a portion of them. The sample consists of 100,000 to 150,000 clones, around 84% of them appearing once. Input material: peripheral blood. The receptors were gathered from a woman aged 80 or older with acute or convalescent COVID-19.

The chain is built from TRBV7-2 and TRBJ1-2; D perhaps matches TRBD1 (6 bases). The V end was cut by 1 base, the J end by 9 bases, with 12 bases between. This CDR3 comprises 13 residues. CDR1 is SGHTA and CDR2 is FQGNSA in the germline V gene. The CDR3 coding sequence is TGTGCCAGCAGCTTAGGACAGGAGGATCGCTACACCTTC. Its translation: CASSLGQEDRYTF.

J is TRBJ1-5 and V is TRBV19; D is possibly TRBD1 (5 bases). The CDR3 contains 14 residues. Germline-derived CDR1 and CDR2 are LNHDA and SQIVND (reference sequence). V dropped 1 base and J dropped 5 bases, with 9 bases sitting between them. In DNA, the CDR3 is TGTGCCAGTAGTATAGTGGCGGGGGATCAGCCCCAGCATTTT. This gives the protein CASSIVAGDQPQHF. Together with reference TRBV19 and TRBJ1-5, the CDR3 gives the full variable domain: DGGITQSPKYLFRKEGQNVTLSCEQNLNHDAMYWYRQDPGQGLRLIYYSQIVNDFQKGDIAEGYSVSREKKESFPLTVTSAQKNPTAFYLCASSIVAGDQPQHFGDGTRLSIL.

This clone occurred a few times. The chain carries TRBV21-1 and TRBJ2-5; the tabulated D call, TRBD2, remains unverified against the DNA. TRBV21-1 is deemed a pseudogene. This CDR3 comprises 16 residues. The CDR3: CASSKASAGGLETQYF. DNA of the CDR3: TGTGCCAGCAGCAAGGCCTCAGCGGGGGGGCTGGAGACCCAGTACTTC.

The chain combines TRBV5-4 with TRBJ1-2; TRBD1 matches at 10 bases. Germline V CDR1 and CDR2: SGHNT, YYREEE (reference sequence). CDR3 length equals 14 residues. V lost 6 bases to trimming and J lost 8 bases; unmatched junction nucleotides: 10. DNA of the CDR3: TGTGCCAGCACCCCGGAGGGGACAGGGGAGGGCTACACCTTC. Protein: CASTPEGTGEGYTF.

This chain uses TRBV10-2 with TRBJ1-2; 7 bases agree with TRBD1. The CDR3 length is 15 residues. After removal of 3 bases from V and 4 bases from J, the junction contained 8 bases not matched to a gene. CDR1 is WSHSY and CDR2 is SAAADI in the germline V gene. In nucleotides, the CDR3 is TGCGCCAGCAGTGAAGAAAAGACAGGGCTCTATGGCTACACCTTC. This encodes CASSEEKTGLYGYTF.

V and J are TRBV6-4 and TRBJ1-2; 7 nucleotides align to TRBD1. Trimming cost V 4 bases and J 4 bases; bases outside gene matches: 9. This CDR3 comprises 15 residues. Germline assignment: CDR1 MRHNA and CDR2 SNTAGT. CDR3 nucleotide sequence: TGTGCCAGCAGTGCGAGGACAGGAAACTTCTATGGCTACACCTTC. It encodes CASSARTGNFYGYTF.

The chain couples TRBV6-6 to TRBJ1-1, with D possibly being TRBD1 (6 bases). Trimming left V 5 bases short and J 3 bases short, with 37 bases between. The germline CDR1 and CDR2 sequences are MNHNY and SVGAGI (reference sequence). The CDR3 consists of 22 residues. CDR3 residues: CASSLGKWGQGSRRGKDTEAFF. CDR3 bases: TGTGCCAGCAGTCTCGGAAAATGGGGGCAGGGGTCCCGAAGGGGGAAGGACACTGAAGCTTTCTTT.

This clone was seen only a few times. J is TRBJ1-1 and V is TRBV19, with D maybe TRBD1 (5 bases). Between the trimmed V and J ends, which lost 5 bases and 1 base, there was a span of 23 bases. The CDR3 length is 18 residues. Germline CDR1 is LNHDA and CDR2 is SQIVND (reference sequence). CDR3: CASSRGSGTRYRNTEAFF. DNA for the CDR3: TGTGCCAGTAGTCGGGGGAGTGGGACCAGATACCGGAACACTGAAGCTTTCTTT.

The CDR3 sequence: CASSPGLAGHQETQYF. Written as DNA, the CDR3 is TGTGCCAGCAGCCCCGGACTAGCGGGGCACCAAGAGACCCAGTACTTC. The rearrangement uses TRBV3-1 (or the pseudogene TRBV3-2) and TRBJ2-5, with TRBD2 matching 12 bases. Germline V gene lookup returns CDR1 LGHDT and CDR2 YNNKEL (reference sequence). V lost 4 bases to trimming and J lost 0 bases; unmatched junction nucleotides: 3. The CDR3 loop spans 16 amino acids.

A remark on this clone: The junction differs from germline at one of its ends, possibly a read error. The V call is TRBV7-7, the J call TRBJ2-3; D not certain. The CDR3 covers 13 residues. Germline V lookup: CDR1 SSHAT, CDR2 FNYEAQ (reference sequence). The CDR3 DNA follows: TGTGCTAGCAGTATCCAGGTTTTGGATACGCAGTATTTT. This codes for CASSIQVLDTQYF.

The rearrangement uses TRBV5-1 and TRBJ1-2; 10 nucleotides agree with TRBD1. The V gene end was trimmed by 4 bases and the J gene end by 2 bases; junction bases not matched to a gene: 14. CDR1 and CDR2 (germline): SGHRS, YFSETQ. CDR3 length: 18 residues. CDR3 residues: CASSAMTGGSRSNYGYTF. CDR3 bases: TGCGCCAGCAGCGCAATGACAGGGGGCAGTAGGTCCAACTATGGCTACACCTTC.

The rearrangement uses TRBV4-3 and TRBJ1-1; no reliable D call. Looked up from germline, CDR1 is LGHNA and CDR2 is YSLEER. The V end was cut by 1 base, the J end by 1 base, with 10 bases between. CDR3 length: 15 amino acids. CDR3 coding DNA: TGCGCCAGCAGCCAAGGAAGGAGATCGAACACTGAAGCTTTCTTT. Residues: CASSQGRRSNTEAFF.

This clone was observed a handful of times. The V and J genes are TRBV5-1 and TRBJ1-2, with TRBD1 matching 9 bases. Germline trimming cut 4 bases from V and 7 bases from J; bases unmatched to any gene: 8. The length of the CDR3 is 14 residues. Germline V CDR1 and CDR2: SGHRS, YFSETQ. The CDR3 protein is CASSTTGTGFGYTF. The CDR3 coding sequence is TGCGCCAGCAGCACTACCGGGACAGGGTTTGGCTACACCTTC.

For the CDR3, the DNA is TGTGCCTGGAGCCAGGGGGAAGGCTACACCTTC. Its translation: CAWSQGEGYTF. The chain couples TRBV30 to TRBJ1-2, with 7 bases aligning to TRBD1. Germline CDR1 reads GTSNPN; CDR2 reads SVGIG (reference sequence). V trimming: 3 bases; J trimming: 8 bases; junction bases outside the gene matches: 3. This CDR3 has 11 residues. The variable domain in full, with the rest retrieved from reference TRBV30 and TRBJ1-2, is SQTIHQWPATLVQPVGSPLSLECTVEGTSNPNLYWYRQAAGRGLQLLFYSVGIGQISSEVPQNLSASRPQDRQFILSSKKLLLSDSGFYLCAWSQGEGYTFGSGTRLTVV.

The chain joins TRBV19 to TRBJ1-1; D uncertain. Germline V lookup: CDR1 LNHDA, CDR2 SQIVND (reference sequence). With 4 bases removed from V and 0 bases from J, the gap between germline ends came to 15 bases. This CDR3 spans 16 amino acids. The CDR3 protein is CASSRASIRLNTEAFF. The DNA for the CDR3 is TGTGCCAGTAGTAGGGCCAGCATTCGATTGAACACTGAAGCTTTCTTT.

The CDR3 DNA sequence: TGTGCCAGCAGCTTGGAGGCGGTTGACACAGATACGCAGTATTTT. Translating it yields CASSLEAVDTDTQYF. The genes are TRBV5-4 and TRBJ2-3, with no clear D. The V end was cut by 0 bases, the J end by 2 bases, with 10 bases between. The CDR3 has 15 residues. Germline loops: CDR1 SGHNT, CDR2 YYREEE (reference sequence).

This rearrangement joins TRBV30 to TRBJ2-7; TRBD2 is a possible D gene (6 bases). V was pared by 3 bases and J by 2 bases, with 11 bases between. This CDR3 has 13 residues. CDR1 and CDR2 (germline): GTSNPN, SVGIG (reference sequence). The CDR3 loop is CAWSPPGAYEQYF. The CDR3 DNA reads TGTGCCTGGAGCCCCCCGGGGGCCTACGAGCAGTACTTC.

The CDR3 is CASSYGGASNQPQHF. CDR3 DNA: TGTGCCAGCAGTTACGGGGGGGCAAGCAATCAGCCCCAGCATTTT. The chain recombines TRBV6-2 or TRBV6-3 with TRBJ1-5, with D tentatively TRBD1 (6 bases). Germline values: CDR1 MNHEY, CDR2 SVGEGT. V lost 2 bases and J lost 1, with 9 bases in between. CDR3 size: 15 residues.

This rearrangement joins TRBV11-2 to TRBJ2-3, with TRBD2 as a possible D gene (6 bases). Trimming took 4 bases from V and 0 from J, leaving 11 bases between them. This CDR3 is 15 amino acids long. Per the germline V gene, CDR1 is SGHAT and CDR2 is FQNNGV. The CDR3 region is CASSSLGTSTDTQYF. In nucleotides, the CDR3 is TGTGCCAGCAGCTCCTTGGGGACTAGCACAGATACGCAGTATTTT.

The chain uses TRBV18 and TRBJ1-1, with D perhaps matching TRBD1 (6 bases). This CDR3 is built from 14 residues. V was shortened by 3 bases and J by 0 bases, with 8 bases between the two germline ends. Germline V CDR1 and CDR2: KGHSH, LQKENI. The CDR3 coding sequence is TGTGCCAGCTCACCTGGACAGATGAACACTGAAGCTTTCTTT. Translated: CASSPGQMNTEAFF.

V is TRBV6-2 or TRBV6-3 and J is TRBJ2-3; TRBD2 agrees at 11 bases. The CDR3 length is 16 residues. CDR1 is MNHEY and CDR2 is SVGEGT in the germline V gene. V shed 0 bases and J 1 base; nucleotides not matched to a gene: 0. The CDR3 is CASSYSLAGGTDTQYF. CDR3 nucleotide sequence: TGTGCCAGCAGTTACTCACTAGCGGGAGGCACAGATACGCAGTATTTT.

Here the CDR3 DNA reads TGTGCCTGGGACTTGCGAGGTGCAGATACGCAGTATTTT. Translated: CAWDLRGADTQYF. V usage is TRBV30 and J usage is TRBJ2-3; D not certain. V was trimmed by 5 bases and J by 4 bases, leaving 13 bases between them. The CDR3 totals 13 residues. CDR1 and CDR2 from the germline V gene are GTSNPN and SVGIG (reference sequence).

The chain recombines TRBV2 with TRBJ2-7; D ambiguous. Trimming pared 7 bases from V and 0 bases from J, leaving 4 bases between. CDR1 and CDR2 from the germline V gene are SNHLY and FYNNEI. The CDR3 spans 11 residues. The CDR3 here is CASILSYEQYF. CDR3 in DNA: TGTGCCAGCATTCTCTCCTACGAGCAGTACTTC. The full variable domain, its missing parts supplied by reference TRBV2 and TRBJ2-7, is EPEVTQTPSHQVTQMGQEVILRCVPISNHLYFYWYRQILGQKVEFLVSFYNNEISEKSEIFDDQFSVERPDGSNFTLKIRSTKLEDSAMYFCASILSYEQYFGPGTRLTVT.

The chain carries TRBV5-4 and TRBJ1-2, with D tentatively TRBD1 (5 bases). The germline V gene encodes CDR1 SGHNT and CDR2 YYREEE (reference sequence). Trimming took off 4 bases at V and 2 bases at J, with 18 bases between the two ends. The CDR3 is 16 amino acids. CDR3 amino acids: CASSRDLRGGNYGYTF. CDR3 nucleotides: TGTGCCAGCAGCCGTGATTTGAGGGGAGGAAACTATGGCTACACCTTC.

The CDR3 nucleotides read TGTGCCAGCAGTGACCGGGACAGGGGGCGAGCTTTCTTT. Its translation: CASSDRDRGRAFF. The rearrangement links TRBV6-1 to TRBJ1-1, with TRBD1 matching 12 bases. This CDR3 spans 13 amino acids. Germline CDR1 MNHNS, CDR2 SASEGT. With 3 bases clipped from V and 10 bases from J, the junction kept 3 bases outside the gene matches.